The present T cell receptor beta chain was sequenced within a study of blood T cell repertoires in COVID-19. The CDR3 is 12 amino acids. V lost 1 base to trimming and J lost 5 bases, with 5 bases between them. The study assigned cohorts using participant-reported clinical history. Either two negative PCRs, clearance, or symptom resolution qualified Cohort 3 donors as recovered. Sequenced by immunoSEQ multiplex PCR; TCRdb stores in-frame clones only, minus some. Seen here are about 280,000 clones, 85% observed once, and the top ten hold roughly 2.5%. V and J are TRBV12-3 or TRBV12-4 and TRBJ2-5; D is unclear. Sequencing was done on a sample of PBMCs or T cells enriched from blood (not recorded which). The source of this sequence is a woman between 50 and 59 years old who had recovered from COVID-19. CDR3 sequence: CASSLVEETQYF. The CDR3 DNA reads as TGTGCCAGCAGTTTAGTTGAGGAGACCCAGTACTTC.